This T cell receptor beta chain was sequenced during a study of blood T cells in healthy people across ages. The authors drew ten milliliters of peripheral blood from each donor. The ends were cut back, 6 bases at V and 0 bases at J, with 28 bases in the middle. The CDR3 runs 20 residues. CDR1 and CDR2 (germline): MNHNS, SASEGT. Details on this clonotype: Its specificity is not known.

Whole-study results and caveats: Greater diversity and more naive CD4+ cells were seen in long-lived donors than in aged donors.

The use of a sample-barcoded 5' primer and a J-beta primer mix characterized a second PCR of 7 to 11 cycles. TCRdb reanalysed the 5' RACE reads using MiXCR and keeps one entry per CDR3 protein. Here the sample spans roughly 1,300,000 distinct CDR3 sequences, around 59% being singletons. The rearrangement uses TRBV6-1 and TRBJ2-3; either TRBD1 or TRBD2 may supply D (5 bases each). The sample was blood. This clonotype was obtained from a man aged 18 to 30 in good health. CDR3 in DNA: TGTGCCAGCAGCTTCCAAGGGGTTCGCGGGCGAATTGACAGCACAGATACGCAGTATTTT. The encoded protein is CASSFQGVRGRIDSTDTQYF.